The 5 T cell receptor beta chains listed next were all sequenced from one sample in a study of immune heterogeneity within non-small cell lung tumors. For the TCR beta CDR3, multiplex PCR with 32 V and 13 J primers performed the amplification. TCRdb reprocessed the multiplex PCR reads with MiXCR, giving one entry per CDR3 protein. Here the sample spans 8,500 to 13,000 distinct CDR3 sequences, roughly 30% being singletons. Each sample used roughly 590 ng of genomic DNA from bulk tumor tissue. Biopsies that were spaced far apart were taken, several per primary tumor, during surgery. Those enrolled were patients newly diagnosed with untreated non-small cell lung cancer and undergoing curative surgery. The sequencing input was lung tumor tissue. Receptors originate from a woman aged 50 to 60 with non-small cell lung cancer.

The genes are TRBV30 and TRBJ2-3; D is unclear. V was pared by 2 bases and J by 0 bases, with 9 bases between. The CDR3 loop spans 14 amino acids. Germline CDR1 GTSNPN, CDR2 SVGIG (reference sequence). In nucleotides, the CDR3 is TGTGCCTGGAGTAGAACGACTAGCACAGATACGCAGTATTTT. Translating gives CAWSRTTSTDTQYF.

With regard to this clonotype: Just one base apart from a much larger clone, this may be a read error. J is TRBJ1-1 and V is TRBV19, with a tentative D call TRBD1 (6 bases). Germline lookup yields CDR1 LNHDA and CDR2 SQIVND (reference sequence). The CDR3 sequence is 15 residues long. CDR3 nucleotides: TGTGCCAGTAGTTTCCGACGGGGAGGGGACACTGAAGCTCTCTTT. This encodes CASSFRRGGDTEALF.

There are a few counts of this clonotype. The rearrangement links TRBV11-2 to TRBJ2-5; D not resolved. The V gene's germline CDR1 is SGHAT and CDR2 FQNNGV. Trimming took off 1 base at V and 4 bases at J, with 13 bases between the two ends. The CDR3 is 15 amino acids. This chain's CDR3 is CASSLAPTHRETQYF. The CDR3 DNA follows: TGTGCCAGCAGCTTAGCCCCAACCCACCGAGAGACCCAGTACTTC.

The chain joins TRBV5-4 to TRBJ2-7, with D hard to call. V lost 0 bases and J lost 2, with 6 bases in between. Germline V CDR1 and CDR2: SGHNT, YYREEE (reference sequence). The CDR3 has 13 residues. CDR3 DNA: TGTGCCAGCAGCTTGGGGTGGGCCTACGAGCAGTACTTC. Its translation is CASSLGWAYEQYF.

CDR3 DNA: TGTGCCAGCAGCCCACGGGCTAGCGACACAGATACGCAGTATTTT. It specifies CASSPRASDTDTQYF. The V call is TRBV4-2, the J call TRBJ2-3; TRBD2 might be the D (6 bases). Germline lookup yields CDR1 LGHNA and CDR2 YNFKEQ. V was cut by 4 bases and J by 2 bases, with 13 bases left in between. This CDR3 is built from 15 residues.